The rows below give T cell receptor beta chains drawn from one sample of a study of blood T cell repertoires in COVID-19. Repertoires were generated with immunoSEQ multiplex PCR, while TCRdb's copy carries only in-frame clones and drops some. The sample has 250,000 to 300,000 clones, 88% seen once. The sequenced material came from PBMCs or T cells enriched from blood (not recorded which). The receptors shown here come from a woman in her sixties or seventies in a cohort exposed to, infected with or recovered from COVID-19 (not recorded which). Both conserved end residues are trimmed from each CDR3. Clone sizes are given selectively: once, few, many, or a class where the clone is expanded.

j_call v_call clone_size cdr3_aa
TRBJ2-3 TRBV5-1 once ASKGGGLAPNSPTDTQY
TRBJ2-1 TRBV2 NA ASKQGRENEQF
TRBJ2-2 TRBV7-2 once ASSASKLAGEIGELF
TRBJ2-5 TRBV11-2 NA ASSARDRGQETQY
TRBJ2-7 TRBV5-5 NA ASSLAPDYEQY
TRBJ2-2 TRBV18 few ASSQGQKNTGELF
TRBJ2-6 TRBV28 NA ASSLYRGSGANVLT
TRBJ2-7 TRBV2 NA ASQDGIPYEQY
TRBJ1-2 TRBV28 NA ASSFPGQVKYT
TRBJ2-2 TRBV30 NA AWRNRGGGELF
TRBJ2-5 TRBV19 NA ASSIAGGETQY
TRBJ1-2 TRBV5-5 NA ASSLGPWGQGDGYT
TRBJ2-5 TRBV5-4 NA ASSLGLAGETQY
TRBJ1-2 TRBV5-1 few ASSLEARGNGYT
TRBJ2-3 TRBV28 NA ASRYHIITPGTATTDTQY
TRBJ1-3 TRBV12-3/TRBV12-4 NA ASRPSSGNTIY
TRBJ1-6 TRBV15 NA ATSRTGTGFETLH
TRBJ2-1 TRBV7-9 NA ASSLSGTSGRGNSNEQF
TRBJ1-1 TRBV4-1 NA ASSQGGRAIGNTEAF
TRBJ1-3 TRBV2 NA ASSERAGQTGNTIY
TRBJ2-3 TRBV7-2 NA ASSSRSIAGESDTQY
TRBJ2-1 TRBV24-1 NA ATSDYEAGGPPDEQF
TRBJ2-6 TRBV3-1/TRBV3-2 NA ASSRLTGAGANVLT
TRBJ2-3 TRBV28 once ASSVREPYTDTQY
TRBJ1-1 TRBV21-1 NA ASSARVRGTEAF
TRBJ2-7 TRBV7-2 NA ASSPRDTLSYEQY
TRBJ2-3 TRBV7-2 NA ASSSTPSGTGAPLQY
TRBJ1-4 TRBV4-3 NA ASSQGARSDSARNEKLF
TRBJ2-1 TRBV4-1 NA ASSQDWGSGYNEQF